The clone carrying this TCR beta chain was picked up a small number of times. The antigen remains unidentified. This sample stems from a study of blood T cells in healthy people across ages. V was shortened by 4 bases and J by 3 bases, with 23 bases between the two germline ends. Looked up from germline, CDR1 is SGHRS and CDR2 is YFSETQ. CDR3 length equals 18 residues. It was with a sample-barcoded 5' primer and a J-beta primer mix that a second PCR of about 6 to 12 cycles was run. One entry per CDR3 protein, called by TCRdb with MiXCR from the 5' RACE reads. Among about 640,000 distinct CDR3 sequences listed, 45% to 65% were seen once. General study findings and limits: Diversity estimates from one million T cells were considered underestimates.

The sample taken for sequencing was blood. The receptor was derived from a man in his fifties or sixties in good health. V gene TRBV5-1 combines with J gene TRBJ2-1; possible D gene TRBD2, 6 bases. CDR3 region: CASSPHLGGSGGYNEQFF. The CDR3 coding sequence is TGCGCCAGCAGCCCACACCTCGGAGGGAGCGGAGGCTACAATGAGCAGTTCTTC. Looking up the rest from reference TRBV5-1 and TRBJ2-1 gives the full variable domain: KAGVTQTPRYLIKTRGQQVTLSCSPISGHRSVSWYQQTPGQGLQFLFEYFSETQRNKGNFPGRFSGRQFSNSRSEMNVSTLELGDSALYLCASSPHLGGSGGYNEQFFGPGTRLTVL.